Listed below are T cell receptor beta chains from one sample, sequenced in a study of T-cell reconstitution after alpha-beta-depleted transplantation in children. TCRdb re-derived calls from the PCR reads in MiXCR, one entry per CDR3 protein. This table has about 440,000 distinct CDR3 sequences, 43% appearing once. This material consisted of PBMCs, taken before TCRalphabeta/CD19-depleted stem cell transplant. Receptor source: a girl aged 2 to 9 with aplastic anemia, due to receive a stem cell transplant. CDR3s leave out the opening cysteine and the closing phenylalanine or tryptophan. Size is stated for part of the rows, as once, few or many counts, or as a class when the clone is expanded.

>TRBV7-9|few|TRBJ2-1
ASSPGQGDDEQF
>TRBV20-1|-|TRBJ1-4
SARVKGAANEKLF
>TRBV20-1|-|TRBJ2-1
SAFSTSGRAGGYNEQF
>TRBV6-5|many|TRBJ1-1
ASSYSWGISSTEAF
>TRBV6-5|many|TRBJ2-1
ASTRTGTGLTRRQF
>TRBV27|few|TRBJ1-2
ASSFSSPGRNGYT
>TRBV20-1|many|TRBJ2-7
SARESPYNEQY
>TRBV7-2|-|TRBJ2-5
ASSLGLRTSAQETQY
>TRBV2|-|TRBJ1-2
AIMKVLDREASDYGYT
>TRBV12-3/TRBV12-4|-|TRBJ1-1
ASSLAFGEAF
>TRBV9|many|TRBJ2-4
ASSVGGSGWGNIQY
>TRBV7-9|-|TRBJ2-1
ASSSRENYNEQF
>TRBV4-1|few|TRBJ2-7
ASSPGGAGYEQY
>TRBV6-1|-|TRBJ1-5
ASLKISNQPQH
>TRBV7-9|many|TRBJ2-5
ASTGGTGVLTQY
>TRBV12-3/TRBV12-4|many|TRBJ1-4
ASSFPVPNEKLF